This TCR beta chain was sequenced for a study of blood T cells in healthy people across ages. Those donating, healthy Caucasian individuals from Russia, were aged roughly 6 to 100. Combining a sample-barcoded 5' primer with a J-beta primer mix, a second PCR ran for roughly 6 to 11 cycles. One entry per CDR3 protein results from TCRdb running MiXCR on the 5' RACE reads. This table has roughly 1.4 million distinct CDR3 sequences, almost 60% appearing once. Germline lookup yields CDR1 SGHAT and CDR2 FQNNGV. Trimming shortened V by 5 bases and J by 2 bases, and 17 bases separated the two germline ends. The CDR3 has 16 residues.

The origin of this receptor is a man aged 18-30 years in good health. Sequencing input: blood. This rearrangement joins TRBV11-2 to TRBJ2-3; TRBD1 might be the D (7 bases). The CDR3 region is CASSPRGTLATDTQYF. The CDR3 coding sequence is TGTGCCAGCAGCCCCAGGGGGACTCTAGCCACAGATACGCAGTATTTT.